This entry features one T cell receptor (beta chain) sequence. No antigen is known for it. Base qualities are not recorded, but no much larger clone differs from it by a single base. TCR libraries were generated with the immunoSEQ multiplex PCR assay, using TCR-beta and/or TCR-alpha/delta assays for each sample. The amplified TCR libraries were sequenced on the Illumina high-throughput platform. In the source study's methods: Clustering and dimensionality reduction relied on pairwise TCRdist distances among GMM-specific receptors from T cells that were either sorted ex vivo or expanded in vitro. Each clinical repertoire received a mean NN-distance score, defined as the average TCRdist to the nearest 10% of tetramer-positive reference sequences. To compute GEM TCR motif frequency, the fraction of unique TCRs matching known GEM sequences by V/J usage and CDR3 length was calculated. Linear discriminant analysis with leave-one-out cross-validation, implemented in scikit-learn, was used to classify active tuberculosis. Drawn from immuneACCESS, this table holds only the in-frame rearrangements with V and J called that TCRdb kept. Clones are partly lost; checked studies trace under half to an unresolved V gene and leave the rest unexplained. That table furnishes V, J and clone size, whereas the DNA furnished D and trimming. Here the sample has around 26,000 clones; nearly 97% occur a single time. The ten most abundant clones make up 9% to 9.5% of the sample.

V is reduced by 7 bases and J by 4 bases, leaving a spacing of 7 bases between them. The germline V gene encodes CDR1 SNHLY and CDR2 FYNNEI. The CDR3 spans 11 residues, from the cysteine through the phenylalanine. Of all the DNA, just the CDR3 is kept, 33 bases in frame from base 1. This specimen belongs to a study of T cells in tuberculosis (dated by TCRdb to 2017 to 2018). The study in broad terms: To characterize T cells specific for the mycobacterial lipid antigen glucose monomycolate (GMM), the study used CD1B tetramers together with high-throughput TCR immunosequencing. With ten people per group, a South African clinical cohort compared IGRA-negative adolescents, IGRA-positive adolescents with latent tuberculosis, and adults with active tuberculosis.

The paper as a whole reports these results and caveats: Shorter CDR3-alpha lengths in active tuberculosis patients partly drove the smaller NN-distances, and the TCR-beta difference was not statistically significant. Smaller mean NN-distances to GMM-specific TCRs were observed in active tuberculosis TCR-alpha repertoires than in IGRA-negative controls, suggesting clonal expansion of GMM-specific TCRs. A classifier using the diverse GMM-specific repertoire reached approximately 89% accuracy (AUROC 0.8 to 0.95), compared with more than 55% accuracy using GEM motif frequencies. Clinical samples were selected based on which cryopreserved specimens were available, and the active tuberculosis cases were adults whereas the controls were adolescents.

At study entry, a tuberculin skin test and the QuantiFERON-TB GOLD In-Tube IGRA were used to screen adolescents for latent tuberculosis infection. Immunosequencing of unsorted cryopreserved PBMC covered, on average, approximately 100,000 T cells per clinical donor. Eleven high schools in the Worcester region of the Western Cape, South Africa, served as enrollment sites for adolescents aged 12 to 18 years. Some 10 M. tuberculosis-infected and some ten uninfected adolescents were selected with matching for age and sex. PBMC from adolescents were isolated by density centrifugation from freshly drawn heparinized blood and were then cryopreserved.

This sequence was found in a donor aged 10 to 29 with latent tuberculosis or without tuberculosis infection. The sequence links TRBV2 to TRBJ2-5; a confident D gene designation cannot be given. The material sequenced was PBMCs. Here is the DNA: TGTGCCAGCATGAGATCAGAGACCCAGTACTTC. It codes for CASMRSETQYF.